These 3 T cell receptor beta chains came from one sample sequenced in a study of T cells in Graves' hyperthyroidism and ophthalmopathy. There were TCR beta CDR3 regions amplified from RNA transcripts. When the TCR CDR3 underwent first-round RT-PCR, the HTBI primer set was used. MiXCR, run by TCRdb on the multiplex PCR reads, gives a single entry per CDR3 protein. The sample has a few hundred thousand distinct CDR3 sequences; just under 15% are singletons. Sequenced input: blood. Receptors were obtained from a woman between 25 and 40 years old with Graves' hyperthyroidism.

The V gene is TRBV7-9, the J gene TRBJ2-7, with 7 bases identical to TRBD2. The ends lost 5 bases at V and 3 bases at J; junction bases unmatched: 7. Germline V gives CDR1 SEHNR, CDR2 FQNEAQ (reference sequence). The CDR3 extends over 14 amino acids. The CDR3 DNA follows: TGTGCCAGCAGCCCTTTCGGCGGGAGCTACGAGCAGTACTTC. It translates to CASSPFGGSYEQYF.

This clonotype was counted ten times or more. The DNA of the CDR3 is TGTGCCAGCAGTTTAGGAAGGACCCCCGAGACCCAGTACTTC. This gives the protein CASSLGRTPETQYF. The chain joins TRBV12-3 or TRBV12-4 to TRBJ2-5; no firm D call. The CDR3 loop spans 14 amino acids. Trimming pared 1 base from V and 5 bases from J, leaving 11 bases between.

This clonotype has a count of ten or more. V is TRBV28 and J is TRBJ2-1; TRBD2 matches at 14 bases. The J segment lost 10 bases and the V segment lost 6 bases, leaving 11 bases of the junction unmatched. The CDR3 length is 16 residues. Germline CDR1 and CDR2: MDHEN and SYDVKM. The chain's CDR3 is CASRGGLAGESAEQFF. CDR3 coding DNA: TGTGCCAGCAGGGGGGGACTAGCGGGAGAGTCCGCGGAGCAGTTCTTC.